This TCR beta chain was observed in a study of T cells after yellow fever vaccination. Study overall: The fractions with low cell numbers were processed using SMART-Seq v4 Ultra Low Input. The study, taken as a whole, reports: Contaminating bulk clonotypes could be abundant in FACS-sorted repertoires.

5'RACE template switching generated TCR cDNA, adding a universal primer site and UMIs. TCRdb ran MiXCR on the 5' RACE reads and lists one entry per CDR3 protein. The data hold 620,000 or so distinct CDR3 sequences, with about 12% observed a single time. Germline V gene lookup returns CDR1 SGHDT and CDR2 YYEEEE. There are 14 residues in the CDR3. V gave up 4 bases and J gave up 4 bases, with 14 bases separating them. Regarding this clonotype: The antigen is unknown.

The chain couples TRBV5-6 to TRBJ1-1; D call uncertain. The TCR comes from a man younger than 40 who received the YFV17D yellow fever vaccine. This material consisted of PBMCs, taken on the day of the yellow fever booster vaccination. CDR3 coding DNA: TGTGCCAGCAGCCAAGGACTTCCGGGCACTGAAGCTTTCTTT. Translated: CASSQGLPGTEAFF.